This T cell receptor (beta chain) was captured in a study of blood T cells in healthy people across ages. Study conclusions and caveats: There was a strong correlation between TCR beta diversity and naive T cell percentage. Age advanced and TCR beta diversity per million T cells fell, roughly linearly.

A second roughly 7 to 11 cycle PCR used barcoded and J-beta primers. One entry per CDR3 protein, called by TCRdb with MiXCR from the 5' RACE reads. The sample includes 700,000 or so distinct CDR3 sequences, about a fifth of them seen just once. This CDR3 comprises 15 residues. Germline V CDR1 and CDR2: SGHRS, YFSETQ. This clonotype was observed a few times. What it binds is unknown. Germline and junction disagree at one end, which may indicate a read error. Donors gave 9 to 10 milliliters of peripheral blood apiece. The amount of total RNA extracted per sample was at least 5.5 micrograms. The chain couples TRBV5-1 to TRBJ2-3; D is possibly TRBD2 (6 bases). This receptor was taken from a man aged 65-85 years in good health. The sample consisted of blood. The CDR3 reads CAGSKDYLLTDTQYF. The DNA of the CDR3 is TGCGCCGGCAGCAAGGACTACCTCCTCACAGATACGCAGTATTTT.